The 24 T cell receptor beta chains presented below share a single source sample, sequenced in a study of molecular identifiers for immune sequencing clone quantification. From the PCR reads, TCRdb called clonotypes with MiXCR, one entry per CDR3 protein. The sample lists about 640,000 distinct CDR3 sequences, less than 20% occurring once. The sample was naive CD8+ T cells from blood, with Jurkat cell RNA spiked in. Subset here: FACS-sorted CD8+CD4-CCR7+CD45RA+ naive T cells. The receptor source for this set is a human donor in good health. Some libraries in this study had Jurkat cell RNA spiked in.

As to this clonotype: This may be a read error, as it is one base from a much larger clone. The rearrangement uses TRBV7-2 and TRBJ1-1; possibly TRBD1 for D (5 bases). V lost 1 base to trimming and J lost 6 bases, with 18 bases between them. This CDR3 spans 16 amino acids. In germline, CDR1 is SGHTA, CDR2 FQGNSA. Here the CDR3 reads CASSLEGEGWSAEAFF. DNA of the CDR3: TGTGCCAGCAGCTTAGAAGGGGAGGGGTGGTCCGCTGAAGCTTTCTTT.

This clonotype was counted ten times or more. Here the CDR3 reads CASSQEPGAAYNEQFF. In nucleotides, the CDR3 is TGTGCCAGCAGCCAAGAGCCCGGCGCCGCTTACAATGAGCAGTTCTTC. The chain carries TRBV4-2 and TRBJ2-1; D gene uncertain. Germline CDR1 is LGHNA and CDR2 is YNFKEQ. V was trimmed by 0 bases and J by 4 bases, leaving 13 bases between them. This CDR3 is built from 16 residues.

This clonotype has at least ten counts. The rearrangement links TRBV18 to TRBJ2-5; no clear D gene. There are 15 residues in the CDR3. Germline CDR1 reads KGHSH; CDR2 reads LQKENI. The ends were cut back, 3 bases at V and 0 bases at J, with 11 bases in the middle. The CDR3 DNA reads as TGTGCCAGCTCACCCGGGCGGACCGACCAAGAGACCCAGTACTTC. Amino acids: CASSPGRTDQETQYF. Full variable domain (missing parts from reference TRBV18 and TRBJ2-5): NAGVMQNPRHLVRRRGQEARLRCSPMKGHSHVYWYRQLPEEGLKFMVYLQKENIIDESGMPKERFSAEFPKEGPSILRIQQVVRGDSAAYFCASSPGRTDQETQYFGPGTRLLVL.

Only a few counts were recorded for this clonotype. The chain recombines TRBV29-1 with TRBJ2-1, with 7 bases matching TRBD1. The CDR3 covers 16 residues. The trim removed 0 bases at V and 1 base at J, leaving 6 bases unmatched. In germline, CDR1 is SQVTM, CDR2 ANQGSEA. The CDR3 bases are TGCAGCGTTGAAGAGCCCTGGGACAGATCCTACAATGAGCAGTTCTTC. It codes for CSVEEPWDRSYNEQFF.

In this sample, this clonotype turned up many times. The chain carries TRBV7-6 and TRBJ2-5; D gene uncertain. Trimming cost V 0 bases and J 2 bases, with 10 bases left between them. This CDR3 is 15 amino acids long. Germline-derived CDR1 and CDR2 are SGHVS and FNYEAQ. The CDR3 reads CASSLAWSRQETQYF. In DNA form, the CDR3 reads TGTGCCAGCAGCTTAGCGTGGTCCCGACAAGAGACCCAGTACTTC.

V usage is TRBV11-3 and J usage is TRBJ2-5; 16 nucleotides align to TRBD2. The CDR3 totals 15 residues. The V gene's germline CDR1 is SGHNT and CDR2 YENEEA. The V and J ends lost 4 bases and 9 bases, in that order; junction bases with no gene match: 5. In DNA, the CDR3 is TGTGCCAGCAGCTCGGGACTAGCGGGAGGGGAGGCCCAGTACTTC. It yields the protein CASSSGLAGGEAQYF.

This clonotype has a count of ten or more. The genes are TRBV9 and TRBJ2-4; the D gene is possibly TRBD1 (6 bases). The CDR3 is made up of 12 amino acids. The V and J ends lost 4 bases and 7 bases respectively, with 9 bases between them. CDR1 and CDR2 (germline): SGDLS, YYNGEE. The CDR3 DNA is TGTGCCAGCAGCCCCCAGGGGAACATTCAGTACTTC. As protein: CASSPQGNIQYF.

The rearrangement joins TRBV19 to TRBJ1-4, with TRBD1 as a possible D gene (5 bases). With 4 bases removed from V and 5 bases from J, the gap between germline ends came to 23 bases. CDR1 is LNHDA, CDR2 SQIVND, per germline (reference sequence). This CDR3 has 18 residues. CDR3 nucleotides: TGTGCCAGTAGTACAGAAGCACGGGACGCGACAGTAAATGAAAAACTGTTTTTT. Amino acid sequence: CASSTEARDATVNEKLFF.

CDR3 protein: CASSPVAQETQYF. The CDR3 DNA follows: TGTGCCAGCAGCCCCGTAGCACAAGAGACCCAGTACTTC. The gene calls are TRBV7-9 and TRBJ2-5, with D unclear. This CDR3 is built from 13 residues. Germline CDR1 is SEHNR and CDR2 is FQNEAQ (reference sequence). V shed 5 bases and J shed 2 bases, with 9 bases lying between them.

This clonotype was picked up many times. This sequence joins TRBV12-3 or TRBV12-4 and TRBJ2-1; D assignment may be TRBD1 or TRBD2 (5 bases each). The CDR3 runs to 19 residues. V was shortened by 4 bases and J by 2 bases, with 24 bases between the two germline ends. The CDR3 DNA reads TGTGCCAGCAGTTGGGACCTTCAGTACTATGAGAACCCCTACAATGAGCAGTTCTTC. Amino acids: CASSWDLQYYENPYNEQFF.

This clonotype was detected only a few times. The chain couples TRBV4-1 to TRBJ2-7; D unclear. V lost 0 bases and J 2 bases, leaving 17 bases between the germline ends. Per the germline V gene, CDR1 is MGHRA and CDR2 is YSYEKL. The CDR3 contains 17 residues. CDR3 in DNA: TGCGCCAGCAGCCAAGAAGTCGCTGGTCCCCTCGCCTACGAGCAGTACTTC. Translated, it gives CASSQEVAGPLAYEQYF.

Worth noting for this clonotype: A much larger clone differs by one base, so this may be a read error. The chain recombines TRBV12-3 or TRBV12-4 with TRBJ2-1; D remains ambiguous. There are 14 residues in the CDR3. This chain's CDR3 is CASSLARLDDEQSF. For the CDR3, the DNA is TGTGCCAGCAGTTTGGCTAGACTCGACGATGAGCAGTCCTTC.

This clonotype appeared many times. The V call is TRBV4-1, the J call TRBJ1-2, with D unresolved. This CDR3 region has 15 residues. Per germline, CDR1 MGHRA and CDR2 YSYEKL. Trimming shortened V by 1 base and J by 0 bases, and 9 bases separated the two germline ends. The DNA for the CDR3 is TGCGCCAGCAGCCAAGTGAACGGGGCTAACTATGGCTACACCTTC. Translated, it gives CASSQVNGANYGYTF.

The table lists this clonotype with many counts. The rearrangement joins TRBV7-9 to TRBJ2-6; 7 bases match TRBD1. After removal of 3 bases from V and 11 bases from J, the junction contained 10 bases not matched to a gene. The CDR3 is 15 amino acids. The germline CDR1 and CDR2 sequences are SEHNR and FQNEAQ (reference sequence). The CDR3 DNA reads TGTGCCAGCAGCTTGCCGGGACAGCCCGCCCACGTCCTGACTTTC. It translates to CASSLPGQPAHVLTF.

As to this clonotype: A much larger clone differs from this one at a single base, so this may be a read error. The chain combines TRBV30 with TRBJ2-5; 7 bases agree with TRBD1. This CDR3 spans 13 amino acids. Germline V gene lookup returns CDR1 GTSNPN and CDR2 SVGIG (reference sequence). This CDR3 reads CAWSRDSKETQCF. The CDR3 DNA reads TGTGCCTGGAGCCGGGACAGCAAAGAGACCCAGTGCTTC.

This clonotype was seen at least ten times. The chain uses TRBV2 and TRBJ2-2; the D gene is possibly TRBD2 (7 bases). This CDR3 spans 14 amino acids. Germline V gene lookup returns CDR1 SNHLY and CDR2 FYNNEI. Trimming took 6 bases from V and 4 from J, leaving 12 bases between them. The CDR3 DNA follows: TGTGCCAGCAGAGCGGGACAAATCACCGGGGAGCTGTTTTTT. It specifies CASRAGQITGELFF.

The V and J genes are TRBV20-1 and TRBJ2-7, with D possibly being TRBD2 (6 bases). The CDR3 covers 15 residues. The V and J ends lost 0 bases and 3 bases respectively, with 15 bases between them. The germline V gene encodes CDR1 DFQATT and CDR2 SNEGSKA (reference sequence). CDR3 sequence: CSARDQDWGLYEQYF. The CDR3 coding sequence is TGCAGTGCTAGAGATCAGGACTGGGGACTCTACGAGCAGTACTTC.

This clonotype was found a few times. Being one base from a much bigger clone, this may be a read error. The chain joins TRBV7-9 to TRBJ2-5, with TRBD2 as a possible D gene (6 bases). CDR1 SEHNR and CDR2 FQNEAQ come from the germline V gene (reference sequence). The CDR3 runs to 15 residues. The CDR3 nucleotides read TGTGCCAGCAGCTTACCGCGGGACCTCCAAGAGACCCAGTGCTTC. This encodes CASSLPRDLQETQCF.

CDR3 in amino acids: CASSPIPEELNTEAFF. CDR3 bases: TGTGCCAGCAGCCCTATACCCGAAGAACTGAACACTGAAGCTTTCTTT. The J gene is TRBJ1-1, the V gene TRBV2, with no clear D. The CDR3 has 16 residues. V lost 6 bases and J 0 bases, leaving 17 bases between the germline ends. Germline values: CDR1 SNHLY, CDR2 FYNNEI. Using reference TRBV2 and TRBJ1-1 for the parts outside the CDR3, the full variable domain is EPEVTQTPSHQVTQMGQEVILRCVPISNHLYFYWYRQILGQKVEFLVSFYNNEISEKSEIFDDQFSVERPDGSNFTLKIRSTKLEDSAMYFCASSPIPEELNTEAFFGQGTRLTVV.

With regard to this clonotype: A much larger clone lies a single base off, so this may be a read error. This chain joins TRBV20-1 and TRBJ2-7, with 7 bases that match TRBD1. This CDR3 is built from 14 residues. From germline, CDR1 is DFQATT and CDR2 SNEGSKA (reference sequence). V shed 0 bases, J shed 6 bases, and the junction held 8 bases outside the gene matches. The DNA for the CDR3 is TGCAGTGCTAGAGAAGCACAGGGGAGCTGCGAGCAGTACTTC. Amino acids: CSAREAQGSCEQYF.

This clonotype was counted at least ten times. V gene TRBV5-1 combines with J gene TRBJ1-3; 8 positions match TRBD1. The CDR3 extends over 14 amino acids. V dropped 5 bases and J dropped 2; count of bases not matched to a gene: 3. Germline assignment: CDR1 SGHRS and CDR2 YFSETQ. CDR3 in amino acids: CASRVTGAGNTIYF. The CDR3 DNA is TGCGCCAGCAGGGTGACAGGGGCTGGAAACACCATATATTTT.

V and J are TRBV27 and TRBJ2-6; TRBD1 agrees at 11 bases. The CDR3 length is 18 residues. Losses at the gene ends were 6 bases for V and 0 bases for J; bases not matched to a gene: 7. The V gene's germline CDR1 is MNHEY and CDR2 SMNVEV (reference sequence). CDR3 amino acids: CASSSPGQGGSGANVLTF. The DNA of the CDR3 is TGTGCCAGCAGCTCGCCGGGACAGGGGGGCTCTGGGGCCAACGTCCTGACTTTC. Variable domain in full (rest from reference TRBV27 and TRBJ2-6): EAQVTQNPRYLITVTGKKLTVTCSQNMNHEYMSWYRQDPGLGLRQIYYSMNVEVTDKGDVPEGYKVSRKEKRNFPLILESPSPNQTSLYFCASSSPGQGGSGANVLTFGAGSRLTVL.

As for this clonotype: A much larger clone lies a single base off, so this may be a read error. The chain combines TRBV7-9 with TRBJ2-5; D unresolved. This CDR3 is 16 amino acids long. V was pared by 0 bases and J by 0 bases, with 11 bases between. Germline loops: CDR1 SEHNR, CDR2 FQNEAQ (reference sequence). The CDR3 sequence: CASSLAMEMYQETQYF. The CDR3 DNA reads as TGTGCCAGCAGCTTAGCGATGGAGATGTACCAAGAGACCCAGTACTTC.

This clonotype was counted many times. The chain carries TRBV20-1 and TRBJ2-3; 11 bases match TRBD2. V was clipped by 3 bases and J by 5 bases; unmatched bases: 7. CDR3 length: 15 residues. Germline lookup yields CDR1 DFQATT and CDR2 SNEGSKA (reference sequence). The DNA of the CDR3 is TGCAGTGCTAGTAGCGGGGGGGCTGATCAAGATACGCAGTATTTT. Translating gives CSASSGGADQDTQYF.